This T cell receptor (beta chain) was retrieved from a study of T cell responses to AZD1222 COVID-19 vaccine (dated by TCRdb to the early 2020s). In terms of the full investigation: Because spike-specific TCR depth and breadth did not differ between the two schedules, AZD1222 recipients who got a second dose at roughly 4 weeks were pooled with those who got a second dose at roughly 12 weeks. A total of approximately 250 trial participants underwent TCR sequencing, of whom roughly 210 had received two doses of AZD1222 and 26 had received two doses of the MenACWY control vaccine. Trial participants were enrolled into age subgroups of 18-55, 56-69 and 70-plus years, which contained around 140, 26 and 57 TCR-sequenced participants, respectively.

About this clone itself: No antigen is known for it. It has no much larger one-base neighbor in the sample; base qualities were not kept.

Results the study describes overall, beyond this receptor: The vaccine-associated CD4 TCRs covered the entire spike protein, and the dominant responses fell in regions 160-218 and 743-854. Because no day 14 peak-response samples were available, the repertoires could be characterized only after the peak T cell response. Nearly half of unique spike-specific TCRs reportedly recognized epitopes outside regions mutated in the B.1.351 and B.1.1.7 variants. Only five or six AZD1222 recipients were SARS-CoV-2 seropositive at baseline, limiting conclusions about previously exposed vaccinees. The 56-69-year group was small, and its depth increase did not reach significance, likely because of low power. After two AZD1222 doses, spike-specific TCR breadth and depth were significantly higher than at day 0 and than in MenACWY recipients. Participants were mostly white British, with more females than males. The authors suggested clonal diversity may have been underestimated.

The sample's time point label, in plain terms: baseline before first vaccination. The vaccinee samples were drawn from two UK trials, COV001 and COV002, one of which was a single-blind randomized controlled phase 2/3 trial testing AZD1222 (ChAdOx1 nCoV-19) in healthy adults. For TCRbeta chain sequencing, PBMC samples were collected from trial participants at day 0 and at day 28 after the second dose. The CDR3 regions of human TCRbeta chains were subjected to immunosequencing. As for the authors' bioinformatics: Repertoire TCRs were matched against a reference library of SARS-CoV-2-specific TCRs generated with the MIRA antigen-specificity platform. Breadth was defined as the fraction of unique TCRs that were SARS-CoV-2-associated. Depth was defined as the fraction of total T cells that were SARS-CoV-2-associated. Using the MIRA data, each spike-specific TCR was mapped to the spike region that the TCR reacts to and placed in a CD4 or CD8 class. Log10-transformed breadth and depth values were compared by one-way ANOVA with Sidak's multiple comparisons tests. In TCRdb, the immuneACCESS table is reduced to in-frame sequences with V and J assigned. These tables do not hold every clone; where another copy was compared, an unresolved V gene accounts for under half, and the others remain unexplained. V and J calls and clone size are as listed in that table; D and trimming were resolved from the DNA. The sample has about 120,000 clones on record, roughly 93% of them singletons. The ten largest account for under 3.5% of the sample.

Reading the germline V gene gives CDR1 MDHEN and CDR2 SYDVKM. Relative to germline, V is missing 3 bases and J is missing 1 base, with 7 bases of the junction outside any gene match. Including the terminal cysteine and phenylalanine, the CDR3 comprises 17 residues. The sequence is cut down to CDR3 DNA, 51 bases in frame from base 1. The rearranged segments are TRBV28 and TRBJ1-4; 8 bases in between match TRBD1. The receptor comes from an adult in good health. The starting material was peripheral blood, obtained on day 0 of AZD1222 vaccination. The DNA sequence follows: TGTGCCAGCAGTTTTAGTAACAGGGGGTTAACTAATGAAAAACTGTTTTTT. It is translated as CASSFSNRGLTNEKLFF.